This T cell receptor beta chain came from a study of shared clonotypes between healthy human individuals (dated by TCRdb to the early 2020s). Describing the broader study: A couple of women and a few men aged 18 to 49 years were included in the cohort. For each donor, three plates each were used for CD4 naive and CD4 memory, two plates were used for CD8 naive, and one plate was used for CD8 memory. To estimate repertoire size and how much clonotype sharing occurs between individuals, the study deeply sequenced the blood TCR repertoires of five healthy adults. Libraries were prepared and TCR repertoires were sequenced by different laboratories using diverse techniques, in order to increase sequencing depth and limit assay-specific biases. Per donor, leukapheresis produced somewhere between about 0.94 and 9 billion PBMCs.

With regard to this clone: There is no known antigen for this receptor. The junction does not match germline at one end; this may be a read error.

Healthy HIV-negative adults with no recently reported acute infections or vaccinations were included as donors. All donors were Caucasian adults living in Nashville, Tennessee, USA. Magnetic negative selection was used to enrich CD4+ T cells, after which naive cells were positively selected on CD45RA and the negative fraction became the memory subset. After blood collection by leukapheresis, PBMCs were isolated using Ficoll-Histopaque density gradient centrifugation and then cryopreserved in the vapor phase of liquid nitrogen. Analytical flow cytometry was used to check the purity and quantity of every magnetically sorted T cell population. Genomic DNA was isolated from each sorted fraction and quantified by UV absorbance on a Nanodrop 2000c. What the work shows at the level of the full study, not this receptor alone: Compared with non-shared clonotypes, clonotypes shared by all four sorted-subset donors had higher generation probabilities. Only blood was sampled, and tissue TCR repertoires likely differ from those in blood. Pairwise subsampling indicated that sequencing depth was expected to affect the degree of clonotype sharing among donors. Because the study included a small number of donors, the genetic and exposure-history diversity represented was limited. Naive subsets generally had larger estimated clonotype richness than memory subsets did. Even with the large sequencing depth, rarefaction of the sorted-subset datasets indicated that sequencing was incomplete. Across four donors, around 5.4% of naive CD4, approximately 3.5% of naive CD8, about 2.3% of memory CD4, and 0.4% of memory CD8 clonotypes were shared.

The germline V gene (reference sequence) provides CDR1 DFQATT and CDR2 SNEGSKA. The CDR3 goes from the cysteine to the phenylalanine over 11 residues. Only the CDR3 DNA is retained, 33 bases long and in frame from the first base. TCR CDR3 regions were amplified from genomic DNA by multiplex PCR using the deep immunoSEQ assay. Genomic DNA extracted from each cell subset was distributed evenly over all wells of several immunoSEQ 96-well plates, and each plate served as one replicate. Each replicate PCR for sorted subsets received approximately 220 ng genomic DNA, equal to around 32,000 T cell genomes. Purified libraries were quantified with a Qubit 3.0 fluorometer, sized on a Bioanalyzer 2100, and re-quantified with the KAPA Library Quantification kit. Each immunoSEQ 96-well plate was sequenced on its own single-read 150-cycle Illumina NextSeq 550 flow cell. In the source study's methods: Because the immunoSEQ output held only junctional sequences and lacked quality scores, the filtering could not match the filtering applied to full-length reads. To assign V/J genes and CDR3, sequences were annotated using PyIR, a Python wrapper for IgBLAST v1.9, with IMGT germline references. Reads with weak V/J assignments (E-value above 1e-6), missing CDR3, stop codons, out-of-frame junctions, or ambiguous translated residues were removed. V3J clonotypes were defined by identical inferred V gene, J gene, and CDR3 amino acid sequence. The percentage overlap between two repertoires was calculated by dividing the number of shared unique clonotypes by the size of the smaller repertoire. Three approaches were used to assess repertoire richness: RTK rarefaction, the Chao1 estimator, and Recon v2.1 estimates of unobserved clonotypes. Generation probabilities for all TCRbeta clonotypes obtained by the gDNA method from four donors were computed using OLGA. TCRdb re-hosts the immuneACCESS table, in-frame sequences only. Its copies lack some clones; in the studies checked, an unresolved V gene accounts for under half of them, and the cause for the rest is not known. Clonal size and the V and J genes are those of that table, whereas D and trimming came from the DNA. The sample records some 2,500,000 clones, 90% to 95% of which are singletons. The ten most abundant clones make up 0.36% of the sample.

This receptor was taken from a man between 18 and 29 years old in good health. Some clones in this sample may be carry-over from other donors' samples. Sequencing was performed on naive CD4+ T cells from PBMCs. What the cell subset or site label conveys for this sample: CD45RA+ positively selected. The sequence links TRBV20-1 to TRBJ2-1; the D gene assignment is ambiguous. The CDR3 protein: CSAAPHEEPFF. The DNA reads as follows: TGCAGTGCAGCCCCGCATGAAGAGCCGTTCTTC.